The 17 T cell receptor beta chains below were found in one sample sequenced in a study of CD8+ T cells in alopecia areata. Sorting of pooled cutaneous lymph node cells was based on CD4, CD8alpha, NKG2D, NKG2ACE and other markers. In each case, RNA was isolated and then reverse transcribed into cDNA as the sequencing template. Profiled with immunoSEQ multiplex PCR; TCRdb holds only in-frame clones, not every one. The sample gives 200,000 to 300,000 clones, none seen only once, and the top ten clones hold about 1.2%. Material: CD4+ T cells sorted from a lymph node. These receptors all come from a C3H/HeJ mouse with alopecia areata. The strain bears MHC haplotype H2-k.

As concerns this clone: Genes here carry mouse names. The read is 4 residues too short to cover the CDR3 end, so that end is filled in from the germline J gene. Other DNA sequences in this sample translate to the same CDR3. The V gene is TRBV19, the J gene TRBJ2-1; TRBD2 matches 12 bases. Germline loops: CDR1 FNHDT, CDR2 SITEND (reference sequence). CDR3 length: 16 amino acids. V trimming: 2 bases; J trimming: 3 bases; junction bases outside the gene matches: 3. CDR3 loop: CASSIGTGGLYAEQFF. The CDR3 DNA, read in part, is TGTGCCAGCAGTATTGGGACTGGGGGGCTCTATGCT.

This clone was seen only a few times. The listed genes are named as in mouse. The missing CDR3 end, 4 residues past where the read stops, is filled in from the germline J gene. The chain uses TRBV13-1 and TRBJ2-1, with TRBD1 identical over 7 bases. The CDR3 extends over 15 amino acids. The junction had 5 bases not matched to a gene; V was cut back by 2 bases and J by 3 bases. Germline V CDR1 and CDR2: NSHNY, SYGAGN. CDR3 bases read: TGTGCCAGCAGTGACATCCGGGACAGCTATGCT. Translation: CASSDIRDSYA. The whole CDR3 sequence is CASSDIRDSYAEQFF.

This clone showed up many times. These gene names are mouse names. The CDR3 is cut off 4 residues early in the read; its end comes from the germline J gene. The chain carries TRBV17 and TRBJ2-2; TRBD2 agrees at 8 bases. Germline V gene data show CDR1 as MNHDT and CDR2 as YYDKIL. The CDR3 has 14 amino acids. V gave up 1 base and J gave up 5 bases; unmatched junction bases: 0. This CDR3 is CASSRGLGTGQLYF. The sequenced part of the CDR3 DNA is TGTGCTAGCAGTAGAGGACTGGGGACCGGG. The variable domain in full, completed from reference TRBV17 and TRBJ2-2, reads DTTVKQNPRYKLARVGKPVNLICSQTMNHDTMYWYQKKPNQAPKLLLFYYDKILNREADTFEKFQSSRPNNSFCSLYIGSAGLEYSAMYLCASSRGLGTGQLYFGEGSKLTVL.

This clone was seen a few times. Mouse gene names apply. Read coverage stops 4 residues before the CDR3 terminus; the germline J gene supplies the remainder. J is TRBJ2-7 and V is TRBV13-1; 10 nucleotides match TRBD2. The CDR3 has 15 residues. Germline V gives CDR1 NSHNY, CDR2 SYGAGN. The V segment lost 2 bases and the J segment 3 bases; nucleotides outside the gene matches: 5. The sequenced part of the CDR3 DNA is TGTGCCAGCAGTGAGTCGACTGGGGGGTTCTAT. Its translation: CASSESTGGFY. The whole CDR3 region reads CASSESTGGFYEQYF.

Note on this clone: Mouse gene names and germline throughout. The read falls 4 residues short of the CDR3 end, and the missing part is taken from the germline J gene. The same CDR3 can be traced to other DNA sequences in this sample. The chain has TRBV31 and TRBJ2-4; maybe TRBD2 (5 bases). Per the germline V gene, CDR1 is GKSSPN and CDR2 is SITVG. Trimming shortened V by 0 bases and J by 0 bases, and 7 bases separated the two germline ends. The CDR3 is 14 amino acids. CDR3 DNA (partial): TGTGCCTGGAGTCTAAGGACTAGTCAAAAC. Protein product: CAWSLRTSQN. The CDR3 as a whole reads CAWSLRTSQNTLYF.

In the case of this clone: The genes are named according to mouse. The read comes to an end 4 residues before the CDR3 does, leaving the germline J gene to fill in the end. The rearrangement uses TRBV5 and TRBJ2-3; no reliable D call. The germline V and J ends were trimmed by 4 bases and 0 bases, with 5 bases remaining between them. The germline V gene has CDR1 LGHNA and CDR2 YNLKQL (reference sequence). The CDR3 length is 13 residues. CDR3: CASSRLSAETLYF. The part of the CDR3 DNA that was read is TGTGCCAGCAGCCGTCTCAGTGCAGAA.

This clone was seen only a few times. A much bigger clone sits one base away, suggesting this may be a read error. Gene names refer to mouse genes. The read terminates 4 residues before the CDR3 end, so the remaining end is supplied by the germline J gene. This rearrangement joins TRBV2 to TRBJ2-2; 7 bases line up with TRBD1. The trim removed 4 bases at V and 0 bases at J, leaving 2 bases unmatched. Germline V lookup: CDR1 LGHNA, CDR2 YSYQKL. The CDR3 totals 15 residues. The CDR3 DNA, read in part, is TGTGCCAGCAGCCCCGGGACAGCAAACACCGGG. It codes for CASSPGTANTG. The whole CDR3 sequence is CASSPGTANTGQLYF.

As for this clone: The listed genes are named as in mouse. The CDR3 loop reads CASGDRQVYAEQFF. CDR3 bases read: TGTGCCAGCGGTGATAGACAGGTCTATGCT. This rearrangement joins TRBV13-2 to TRBJ2-1; possible D gene TRBD1, 6 bases. The DNA ends 4 residues before the CDR3 does, and the rest of the CDR3 is filled in from the germline J gene. CDR3 length: 14 amino acids. Germline CDR1 reads NNHNN; CDR2 reads SYGAGS (reference sequence). Trimming pared 1 base from V and 3 bases from J, leaving 8 bases between.

This clone showed up just a few times. Mouse gene names apply. The CDR3 extends 4 residues past the end of the read, so its final part is completed from the germline J gene. The chain is built from TRBV19 and TRBJ2-3; D uncertain. V lost 0 bases and J lost 1, with 6 bases in between. This CDR3 spans 14 amino acids. CDR1 is FNHDT, CDR2 SITEND, per germline (reference sequence). The CDR3 DNA, read in part, is TGTGCCAGCAGTATAGTGAGGGGTGCAGAA. Amino acids: CASSIVRGAE. The full CDR3 protein is CASSIVRGAETLYF.

This clone has a handful of counts. Genes here carry mouse names. The read gets to within 4 residues of the CDR3 end, and the germline J gene fills in the rest. Other DNA sequences in this sample translate to the same CDR3. The chain combines TRBV19 with TRBJ2-7, with D perhaps TRBD1 (5 bases). CDR1 and CDR2 (germline): FNHDT, SITEND (reference sequence). There are 11 residues in the CDR3. The covered CDR3 bases are TGTGCCAGCAGGGACAATTAT. This sequence encodes CASRDNY. The CDR3 reads in full as CASRDNYEQYF.

Comment on this clone: Gene labels here are mouse ones. From the germline J gene comes the end of the CDR3, since the read stops 4 residues before it. Distinct nucleotide sequences in the sample also encode this CDR3. The rearrangement joins TRBV1 to TRBJ2-3, with TRBD2 matching over 8 bases. This CDR3 is built from 15 residues. The V gene's germline CDR1 is NSQYPW and CDR2 LRSPGD (reference sequence). V was pared by 1 base and J by 4 bases, with 4 bases of the junction left unmatched. The DNA read from the CDR3 is TGCACCTGCAGTGCAGGCGGGACTGGAACAGAA. Translated: CTCSAGGTGTE. The whole CDR3 protein reads CTCSAGGTGTETLYF.

This clone was seen only a few times. The genes and germline here are from mouse. The sequence runs out 4 residues before the end of the CDR3; the remainder is reconstructed from the germline J gene. The chain has TRBV13-1 and TRBJ2-5; 7 bases fit TRBD1. The CDR3 runs to 14 residues. The trim removed 3 bases at V and 1 base at J, leaving 2 bases unmatched. CDR1 and CDR2 from the germline V gene are NSHNY and SYGAGN. The CDR3 is CASSGTGHQDTQYF. Partial CDR3 DNA: TGTGCCAGCAGTGGGACAGGCCACCAAGAC.

Details on this clone: Gene and germline names: mouse. The read ends 4 residues early relative to the CDR3; the germline J gene fills the gap. The rearrangement uses TRBV13-2 and TRBJ2-5; possibly TRBD1 for D (6 bases). CDR1 is NNHNN, CDR2 SYGAGS, per germline (reference sequence). The CDR3 has 14 residues. Trimming removed 2 bases from V and 2 bases from J, with 9 bases in between. CDR3 sequence: CASGEGTIQDTQYF. The CDR3 bases that were read are TGTGCCAGCGGTGAGGGGACAATCCAAGAC.

This clone came up a few times. Gene names are the mouse ones. The observed sequence ends 4 residues before the CDR3 terminus, with the missing tail filled in from the germline J gene. The rearrangement uses TRBV19 and TRBJ2-1; possible D gene TRBD1, 5 bases. There are 14 residues in the CDR3. Deletions cut 2 bases from V and 3 bases from J, with 9 bases between. Germline V gives CDR1 FNHDT, CDR2 SITEND (reference sequence). The CDR3 here is CASSIPDIYAEQFF. CDR3 DNA, as far as it was read: TGTGCCAGCAGTATCCCGGACATCTATGCT.

This clone was counted a few times. Gene labels here are mouse ones. With the read ending 4 residues before the CDR3 end, the germline J gene is used to fill in that end. V gene TRBV31 combines with J gene TRBJ2-1; TRBD2 agrees at 11 bases. CDR1 is GKSSPN and CDR2 is SITVG in the germline V gene. J gave up 6 bases and V 0 bases, and 7 bases lay outside the gene matches. The CDR3 length is 16 residues. The CDR3 bases that were read are TGTGCCTGGAGTCTCGGGACTGGGGGAGTGATTGCT. This translates into CAWSLGTGGVIA. The CDR3 reads in full as CAWSLGTGGVIAEQFF.

The sample holds a few counts of this clone. Germline and genes here are mouse. The missing CDR3 end, 4 residues past where the read stops, is filled in from the germline J gene. The V call is TRBV19, the J call TRBJ2-4; 10 nucleotides line up with TRBD2. The V and J ends lost 4 bases and 0 bases, in that order; junction bases with no gene match: 5. CDR3 length: 16 amino acids. Germline CDR1 is FNHDT and CDR2 is SITEND (reference sequence). CDR3 sequence reads: CASSRLGGTSQNTLYF. The CDR3 bases that were read are TGTGCCAGCAGTCGACTGGGGGGTACTAGTCAAAAC.

Details on this clone: Gene names denote mouse genes. The CDR3 end lies 4 residues beyond the end of the read and is filled in from the germline J gene. In the same sample, other DNA sequences code for this CDR3. V usage is TRBV5 and J usage is TRBJ2-3; tentative D call: TRBD2 (6 bases). Trimming cost V 1 base and J 0 bases, with 8 bases left between them. Germline V gene sequence: CDR1 LGHNA, CDR2 YNLKQL (reference sequence). This CDR3 has 15 amino acids. This CDR3 is CASSQGTASAETLYF. CDR3 DNA (partial): TGTGCCAGCAGCCAAGGGACTGCTAGTGCAGAA.